Listed here is a single T cell receptor beta chain. The data derive from a study of blood T cell repertoires in COVID-19. Study as a whole: Sources were T cells, B-cell-depleted T cells, or PBMCs; the material itself was cDNA or gDNA.

CDR3 length: 14 residues. Trimming stripped 10 bases from V and 5 bases from J, with 17 bases between. Germline V CDR1 and CDR2: SNHLY, FYNNEI. Generated by immunoSEQ multiplex PCR, the TCRdb table keeps only in-frame clones and is missing some. Of around 100,000 clones in the sample, around 83% were seen once. The receptor was derived from an older man with acute or convalescent COVID-19. The chain joins TRBV2 to TRBJ2-2; D is possibly TRBD2 (6 bases). The sequencing input was peripheral blood. The chain's CDR3 is CATRLDLRTGELFF. CDR3 nucleotides: TGTGCCACACGACTAGACCTACGGACCGGGGAGCTGTTTTTT.